The clone carrying this T cell receptor (beta chain) was counted a single time. Its antigen is still unknown. The sample carries other DNA sequences with the same CDR3. V lost 4 bases, J lost 2 bases, and 8 bases lay in between. This CDR3 spans 13 amino acids. CDR1 is SGHAT, CDR2 FQNNGV, per germline. This specimen comes from a study of cytomegalovirus exposure and HLA in healthy donors. Findings and limits, study-wide: A later analysis reported that several of the most significant clusters appeared to be linked to common viral pathogens, among them Epstein-Barr virus. Analysis performed later showed TCR beta chains linked to HLA being more clonally expanded than equally common others. Compared with the approximately 700-donor mean, an Asian-associated ancestry cluster reportedly had fewer N-insertions, according to a later analysis. CMV serostatus was the only immune exposure information that was available.

The PCR was carried out with 60 Vbeta primers and 13 Jbeta primers. Generated by immunoSEQ multiplex PCR, the TCRdb table keeps only in-frame clones and is missing some. The data show about 160,000 clones, approximately 80% seen once. Sequences were obtained from PBMCs. The clonotype comes from a man between 18 and 29 years old in good health and CMV-seropositive. V usage is TRBV11-2 and J usage is TRBJ1-1; D is unresolved. The CDR3 reads CASSSSLNTEAFF. In DNA form, the CDR3 reads TGTGCCAGCAGCTCGAGTCTTAACACTGAAGCTTTCTTT.